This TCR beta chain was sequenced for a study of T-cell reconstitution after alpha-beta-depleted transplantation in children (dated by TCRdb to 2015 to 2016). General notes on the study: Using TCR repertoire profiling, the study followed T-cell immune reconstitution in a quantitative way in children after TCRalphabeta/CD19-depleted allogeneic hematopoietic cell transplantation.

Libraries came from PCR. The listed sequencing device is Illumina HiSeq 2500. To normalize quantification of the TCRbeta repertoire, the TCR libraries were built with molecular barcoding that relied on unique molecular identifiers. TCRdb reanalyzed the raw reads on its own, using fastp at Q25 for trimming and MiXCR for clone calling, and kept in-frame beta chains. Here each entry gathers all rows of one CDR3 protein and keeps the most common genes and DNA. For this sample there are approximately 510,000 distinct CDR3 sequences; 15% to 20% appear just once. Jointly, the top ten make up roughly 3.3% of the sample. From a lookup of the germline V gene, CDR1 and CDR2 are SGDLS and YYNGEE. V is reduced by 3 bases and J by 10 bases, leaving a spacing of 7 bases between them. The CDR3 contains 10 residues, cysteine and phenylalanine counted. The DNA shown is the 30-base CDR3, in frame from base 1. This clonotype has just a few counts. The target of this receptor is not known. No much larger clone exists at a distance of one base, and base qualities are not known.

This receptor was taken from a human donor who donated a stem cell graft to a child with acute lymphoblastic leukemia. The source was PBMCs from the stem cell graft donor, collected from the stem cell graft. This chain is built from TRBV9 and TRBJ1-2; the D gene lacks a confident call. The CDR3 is CASSGLDYTF. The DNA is TGTGCCAGCAGCGGCCTCGACTACACCTTC.